This T cell receptor beta chain emerged from a study of blood T cell repertoires in COVID-19. Some clones are missing from TCRdb's copy, which holds only in-frame ones; the method was immunoSEQ multiplex PCR. The sample lists 50,000 or so clones; approximately 85% were seen once. V was trimmed by 7 bases and J by 6 bases, leaving 18 bases between them. This CDR3 is built from 15 residues. Germline values: CDR1 MRHNA, CDR2 SNTAGT. The chain links TRBV6-4 to TRBJ2-2, with D tentatively TRBD1 (5 bases). This sequence was found in a woman over 75 with acute or convalescent COVID-19. Sequenced: peripheral blood. Written as DNA, the CDR3 is TGTGCCAGCATTTGGGCGCAGGGTAATCCCGGGGAGCTGTTTTTT. The encoded protein is CASIWAQGNPGELFF.